This T cell receptor beta chain is drawn from a study of siplizumab effects on memory and regulatory T cells. The study, taken as a whole, reports: Naive T cell populations appeared to exhibit greater diversity than memory cells and appeared to be major alloresponse contributors.

TCRdb's copy holds only in-frame clones and misses some; the assay was immunoSEQ multiplex PCR. The sample holds 87,000 or so clones, nearly 95% seen once. V was trimmed by 3 bases and J by 6 bases, leaving 12 bases between them. CDR3 length: 13 amino acids. In germline, CDR1 is WSHSY, CDR2 SAAADI. Turning to this clone: The antigen is unknown.

The receptor comes from a human donor in good health. V is TRBV10-2 and J is TRBJ2-7, with a tentative D call TRBD1 (5 bases). Sequencing was performed on non-Treg CD4+ T cells sorted from blood. The CDR3 is CASSDRQGGEQYF. DNA of the CDR3: TGCGCCAGCAGTGATCGGCAGGGTGGCGAGCAGTACTTC.